This T cell receptor beta chain emerged from a study of T cells after yellow fever vaccination. Study background: Researchers used SMART-Seq v4 Ultra Low Input to prepare fractions that had low cell numbers. General study findings and limits: Reappearance after the booster was seen for most primary-vaccination clones, at 95% to 97% CD4 and 70% to 90% CD8. The secondary response showed a weaker magnitude and a faster peak, day 5 versus 15.

This clonotype was seen ten or more times. Its antigen is as yet unknown. 5'RACE template switching generated TCR cDNA, adding a universal primer site and UMIs. TCRdb independently ran MiXCR on the 5' RACE reads; one entry per CDR3 protein. The data show 60,000 to 85,000 distinct CDR3 sequences, with approximately 7% seen just once and around 37% held by the top ten. The CDR3 covers 14 residues. The V segment lost 5 bases and the J segment 7 bases; nucleotides outside the gene matches: 8. Per the germline V gene, CDR1 is MNHEY and CDR2 is SMNVEV (reference sequence). The chain couples TRBV27 to TRBJ1-5; TRBD1 agrees at 7 bases. The receptor was derived from a man aged 18-30 years who received the YFV17D yellow fever vaccine. The sequenced sample was CD8+ T cells sorted from PBMCs, obtained about 49 days after the first yellow fever vaccination. The DNA of the CDR3 is TGTGCCAGCAGTCTCGGGACAGCATACCAGCCCCAGCATTTT. Encoded protein: CASSLGTAYQPQHF.